This T cell receptor beta chain was identified in a study of shared clonotypes between healthy human individuals (dated by TCRdb to the early 2020s). For context, the study as a whole: The cohort included three men and a couple of women between 18 and 49 years of age. For each donor, CD4 naive and CD4 memory were each run on three plates, CD8 naive on two plates, and CD8 memory on one plate. To estimate repertoire size and how much clonotypes are shared between individuals, the study performed deep sequencing of blood TCR repertoires from a few healthy adults. To increase sequencing depth and limit assay-specific biases, different laboratories used diverse techniques to prepare libraries and sequence TCR repertoires. Leukapheresis yielded between about 0.94 and 9 billion PBMCs per donor. What the work shows at the level of the full study, not this receptor alone: Clonotypes shared by all four sorted-subset donors showed higher generation probabilities than non-shared clonotypes. Because the study included a small number of donors, the genetic and exposure-history diversity represented was limited. Pairwise subsampling indicated that sequencing depth was expected to affect the degree of clonotype sharing among donors. Sampling was restricted to blood, and TCR repertoires in tissue are likely to differ from TCR repertoires in blood. Even with the large sequencing depth, rarefaction of the sorted-subset datasets indicated that sequencing was incomplete. Across a handful of donors, approximately 5% of naive CD4, roughly 3.3% of naive CD8, roughly 2.2% of memory CD4, and under 0.45% of memory CD8 clonotypes were shared. Estimated clonotype richness was generally larger for naive than for memory subsets.

TCR CDR3 regions were amplified from genomic DNA by multiplex PCR using the deep immunoSEQ assay. Extracted genomic DNA from each cell subset was spread evenly across all wells of several immunoSEQ 96-well plates, with each plate serving as a replicate. For sorted subsets, each replicate PCR was loaded with approximately 200 ng genomic DNA, equivalent to roughly 30,000 T cell genomes. The purified libraries were quantified using a Qubit 3.0 fluorometer, sized with a Bioanalyzer 2100, and then quantified again using the KAPA Library Quantification kit. Each immunoSEQ 96-well plate was sequenced on its own single-read 150-cycle Illumina NextSeq 550 flow cell. The study's own analysis went as follows. The immunoSEQ output contained only junctional sequences without quality scores, so filtering could not match that applied to full-length reads. To assign V/J genes and CDR3, sequences were annotated against IMGT germline references using PyIR, a Python wrapper for IgBLAST v1.9. Reads were removed for weak V/J assignments (E-value above 1e-6), missing CDR3, stop codons, out-of-frame junctions, or ambiguous translated residues. V3J clonotypes were defined as sequences sharing the same inferred V gene, J gene, and CDR3 amino acid sequence. Percentage overlap between repertoires was computed as shared unique clonotypes divided by the size of the smaller repertoire. Three approaches were used to assess repertoire richness: RTK rarefaction, the Chao1 estimator, and Recon v2.1 estimates of unobserved clonotypes. OLGA was used to compute generation probabilities for all TCRbeta clonotypes that the gDNA method yielded from several donors. Here the immuneACCESS table is served through TCRdb, limited to in-frame sequences with V and J called. Missing clones are a known gap in these copies; in checked studies unresolved V genes cover under half, and the rest lacks a known reason. The V and J calls and clone size come from that table; D and trimming were worked out from the DNA. The sample includes roughly 1.5 million clones, with approximately 98% observed a single time. Jointly, the top ten make up roughly 0.42% of the sample.

As to this clone: No antigen is known for it. No much larger clonotype is one base removed from it; base qualities were not supplied.

Healthy HIV-negative adults with no recently reported acute infections or vaccinations were included as donors. Every donor was a Caucasian adult living in Nashville, Tennessee, USA. CD4+ T cells were enriched through magnetic negative selection, after which naive cells were positively selected on CD45RA and the remaining negative fraction served as the memory subset. Blood was obtained by leukapheresis, after which PBMCs were separated by Ficoll-Histopaque density gradient centrifugation and cryopreserved in liquid nitrogen vapor phase. Purity and quantity of every magnetically sorted T cell population were checked by analytical flow cytometry. From each sorted fraction, genomic DNA was isolated and quantified by UV absorbance on a Nanodrop 2000c. CDR1 KGHSH and CDR2 LQKENI were looked up in the germline V gene. Including the terminal cysteine and phenylalanine, the CDR3 comprises 15 residues. Of the read, only the CDR3 DNA is kept; its 45 bases are in frame from base 1. V trim: 3 bases; J trim: 3 bases; unmatched bases: 6.

The chain employs TRBV18 and TRBJ1-2, and 8 bases in between align with TRBD1. The material sequenced was naive CD4+ T cells sorted from blood. The sample's cell subset or site label, decoded: CD45RA+ positively selected. The receptor was isolated from a man aged 30 to 39 in good health. The CDR3 protein sequence reads: CASSPTDRVDYGYTF. The DNA sequence is TGTGCCAGCTCACCGACGGACAGGGTGGACTATGGCTACACCTTC.